Listed below are T cell receptor beta chains from one sample, sequenced in a study of OX40 agonist ivuxolimab in advanced cancers. The protocol was immunoSEQ multiplex PCR, while the TCRdb copy is restricted to in-frame clones and leaves out a portion. The sample includes 50,000 to 70,000 clones, around nine tenths of them seen just once. Sequencing used CD4+ or CD8+ T cells sorted from blood, obtained in a trial of the OX40 agonist ivuxolimab. The receptors were gathered from an adult with an advanced solid tumor such as melanoma, head and neck, liver or kidney cancer. Both conserved end residues are part of each CDR3. D genes are given only for firm matches. Clone size is shown for a subset of rows, as once, few, many or a class of expanded clone.

TRBV28	NA	NA	TRBJ1-2	CASIALSTNYGYTF	TGTGCCAGCATCGCCTTGTCTACGAACTATGGCTACACCTTC
TRBV5-4	NA	NA	TRBJ1-2	CASRPLGANYGYTF	TGTGCCAGCAGACCCCTGGGGGCGAACTATGGCTACACCTTC
TRBV5-1	few	NA	TRBJ2-1	CASSLSPGGHNEQFF	TGCGCCAGCAGCTTGTCCCCCGGCGGCCACAATGAGCAGTTCTTC
TRBV30	NA	TRBD2	TRBJ2-1	CAWTASGSRDEQFF	TGTGCCTGGACGGCTAGCGGGAGTAGGGATGAGCAGTTCTTC
TRBV5-1	once	NA	TRBJ1-1	CASMASPNTEAFF	TGCGCCAGCATGGCCAGTCCGAACACTGAAGCTTTCTTT
TRBV6-5	NA	NA	TRBJ2-7	CAGTPGVQETYEQYF	TGTGCCGGCACACCGGGTGTCCAGGAAACCTACGAGCAGTACTTC
TRBV11-1	NA	NA	TRBJ2-7	CASSRLSGQASYEQYF	TGTGCCAGCAGCCGCCTGTCGGGGCAGGCAAGCTACGAGCAGTACTTC
TRBV14	NA	NA	TRBJ1-2	CASSPGNYGYTF	TGTGCCAGCAGTCCGGGAAACTATGGCTACACCTTC
TRBV13	NA	TRBD2	TRBJ2-3	CASSFLAGSTDTQYF	TGTGCCAGCAGCTTCTTAGCGGGGAGCACAGATACGCAGTATTTT
TRBV11-2	once	NA	TRBJ1-4	CASSPQGATNEKLFF	TGTGCCAGCAGCCCACAGGGAGCAACTAATGAAAAACTGTTTTTT
TRBV19	NA	NA	TRBJ1-2	CASSISTGYGYTF	TGTGCCAGTAGTATTTCTACGGGGTATGGCTACACCTTC
TRBV30	once	TRBD1	TRBJ2-3	CAWSVGQGPDTQYF	TGTGCCTGGAGTGTGGGACAGGGCCCAGATACGCAGTATTTT
TRBV15	NA	NA	TRBJ2-1	CATSREPGSVNEGFF	TGTGCCACCAGCAGAGAACCCGGCTCCGTAAATGAGGGGTTCTTC
TRBV7-9	NA	NA	TRBJ1-6	CASSRGIETLHF	TGTGCCAGCAGCCGCGGAATCGAAACCCTCCACTTT
TRBV6-6	large	TRBD2	TRBJ2-7	CASSGTSGNHEQYF	TGTGCCAGCAGTGGGACTAGCGGGAATCACGAGCAGTACTTC
TRBV6-1	once	TRBD2	TRBJ2-7	CAGRLAGVYEQYF	TGTGCCGGGCGACTAGCGGGAGTATACGAGCAGTACTTC
TRBV19	NA	TRBD1	TRBJ1-1	CASSDYQGAAEAFF	TGTGCCAGTAGCGATTACCAGGGGGCAGCTGAAGCTTTCTTT
TRBV6-1	NA	NA	TRBJ2-1	CASSEGYAALDNEQFF	TGTGCCAGCAGTGAGGGATATGCGGCACTTGACAATGAGCAGTTCTTC
TRBV29-1	NA	NA	TRBJ1-2	CSVEPVNYGYTF	TGCAGCGTTGAACCCGTCAACTATGGCTACACCTTC
TRBV19	NA	NA	TRBJ2-2	CASTLGVRSGELFF	TGTGCCAGTACCCTAGGGGTCAGATCCGGGGAGCTGTTTTTT
TRBV6-6	NA	NA	TRBJ2-7	CASSSTYEQYF	TGTGCCAGCAGTTCAACCTACGAGCAGTACTTC
TRBV5-1	NA	NA	TRBJ1-4	CASSLTTDNEKLFF	TGCGCCAGCAGTCTAACCACGGATAATGAAAAACTGTTTTTT
TRBV19	NA	NA	TRBJ2-7	CASSIRRGGDEQYF	TGTGCCAGTAGTATAAGAAGGGGCGGCGACGAGCAGTACTTC
TRBV7-3	NA	NA	TRBJ2-7	CASSPHSPGWYF	TGTGCCAGCAGCCCTCATTCGCCTGGGTGGTACTTC
TRBV11-2	NA	TRBD1	TRBJ1-2	CASSRQGLNYGYTF	TGTGCCAGCAGCAGACAGGGGCTGAACTATGGCTACACCTTC